This T cell receptor beta chain stems from a study of blood T cell repertoires in COVID-19. Study information: Specimens from acute and convalescent COVID-19 originated in the United States, Italy and Spain.

The junction had 10 bases not matched to a gene; V was cut back by 3 bases and J by 6 bases. The CDR3 sequence is 15 residues long. Germline lookup yields CDR1 MNHEY and CDR2 SVGAGI. No more than 2 weeks before study entry, exposed participants had met a case of COVID-19. TCRdb keeps only in-frame clones here, not all; method: immunoSEQ multiplex PCR. The repertoire holds 250,000 or so clones, with approximately 90% as singletons. This clone was seen just once. The receptor was derived from a man aged 40-55 years who had been exposed to COVID-19. The sequencing input was PBMCs or T cells enriched from blood (not recorded which). The V call is TRBV6-5, the J call TRBJ1-1; 7 bases match TRBD1. In DNA, the CDR3 is TGTGCCAGCAGTTATTTCGACAGGGCCGGGGCTGAAGCTTTCTTT. Protein product: CASSYFDRAGAEAFF.